One T cell receptor (beta chain) is described in this entry. Its antigen is undetermined. This sample stems from a study of cytomegalovirus exposure and HLA in healthy donors. This PCR relied on a set of 60 Vbeta primers and 13 Jbeta primers. Clones were read by immunoSEQ multiplex PCR, and TCRdb kept only the in-frame ones, dropping some. The sample comprises 85,000 to 130,000 clones, 79% of which are singletons, and under 5% rests with the top ten. Overall study findings and caveats: Fewer N-insertions than the 666-donor mean were reportedly shown by an Asian-associated ancestry cluster in a later analysis. Among TCR sequences, most were rare, though some public TCRs appeared in many donors.

Trimming stripped 4 bases from V and 2 bases from J, with 11 bases between. CDR3 length: 15 residues. Germline CDR1 is LNHDA and CDR2 is SQIVND (reference sequence). The chain carries TRBV19 and TRBJ2-2; D might be TRBD1 (6 bases). The clonotype was recovered from a female donor in good health and CMV-seropositive. The sample taken for sequencing was PBMCs. CDR3 bases: TGTGCCAGTAGTACCACAGGGCTCAACACCGGGGAGCTGTTTTTT. It encodes CASSTTGLNTGELFF. The whole variable domain, remainder taken from reference TRBV19 and TRBJ2-2, is DGGITQSPKYLFRKEGQNVTLSCEQNLNHDAMYWYRQDPGQGLRLIYYSQIVNDFQKGDIAEGYSVSREKKESFPLTVTSAQKNPTAFYLCASSTTGLNTGELFFGEGSRLTVL.